The clone carrying this TCR beta chain occurred a few times. What it recognizes is unknown. A library of TCRbeta sequences, prepared with unique molecular identifiers, was generated. TCRdb re-derived calls from the PCR reads in MiXCR, one entry per CDR3 protein. The sample has fewer than 750,000 distinct CDR3 sequences, 20% to 25% seen once. Trimming removed 3 bases from V and 11 bases from J, with 20 bases in between. The CDR3 has 15 amino acids. This sample stems from a study of T-cell reconstitution after alpha-beta-depleted transplantation in children. General observations from the study: Some patients' high day-60 TCRbeta diversity was traced to surviving recipient T cells and thymic progenitors. The origin of alpha-beta T cells about two months after transplant was reportedly several hundred expanded graft clones.

The TCR originated in a boy under three years old who had a stem cell transplant for acute myeloid leukemia, so the T cells may come from the graft donor. This chain uses TRBV12-3 or TRBV12-4 with TRBJ2-1; D gene ambiguous. The sequencing here drew on PBMCs, mostly from graft donor cells, taken 360 days after TCRalphabeta/CD19-depleted stem cell transplant. Here the CDR3 reads CASSFSNQSPTQQFF. In DNA form, the CDR3 reads TGTGCCAGCAGTTTCTCAAATCAAAGTCCTACTCAGCAGTTCTTC.